Listed below are T cell receptor beta chains from one sample, sequenced in a study of beta chain features in type 1 diabetes. Profiled with immunoSEQ multiplex PCR; TCRdb holds only in-frame clones, not every one. Of hundreds of thousands of clones in the sample, roughly 12% were seen once. The specimen sequenced was naive CD4+ T cells from blood. These receptors were obtained from a man aged 18 to 30 in good health. Both conserved end residues are part of each CDR3. A D gene is named only where the DNA matches it firmly. Size tells how often a clone was seen (once, few, many) or the class of an expanded clone, and some rows leave it out.

CDR3nt | CDR3aa | v_gene | len | abundance | j_gene | d_gene
TGTGCCAGCTCACCGGACAGGGCGGAGCAGTACTTC | CASSPDRAEQYF | TRBV18 | 12 | few | TRBJ2-7 | TRBD1
TGTGCCAGCAGTTTGGACACCCTATCGGCAGATACGCAGTATTTT | CASSLDTLSADTQYF | TRBV27 | 15 | NA | TRBJ2-3 | NA
TGTGCCAGCTCACTCCTCCGGGACACCAACTATGGCTACACCTTC | CASSLLRDTNYGYTF | TRBV18 | 15 | few | TRBJ1-2 | NA
TGTGCCAGCAGCCGAAACCGACAGGGGTTGGATGGCTACACCTTC | CASSRNRQGLDGYTF | TRBV7-9 | 15 | few | TRBJ1-2 | TRBD1
TGCGCCAGCAGCCAAGTCCCCCGGGGGGCGGGTTTCGATGAGCAGTTCTTC | CASSQVPRGAGFDEQFF | TRBV4-1 | 17 | NA | TRBJ2-1 | NA
TGTGCCAGCAGTTACCAGACTAGCGGGAGGTACGAGCAGTACTTC | CASSYQTSGRYEQYF | TRBV6-5 | 15 | NA | TRBJ2-7 | TRBD2
TGTGCCAACCAGCCAGCGGGGGACACAGATACGCAGTATTTT | CANQPAGDTDTQYF | TRBV28 | 14 | few | TRBJ2-3 | TRBD2
TGTGCCAGCTCGCAGGAACGAATAGACACAGATACGCAGTATTTT | CASSQERIDTDTQYF | TRBV18 | 15 | few | TRBJ2-3 | NA
TGTGCCAGCAGCGTAGTTGGGACTAGCGGCTACGAGCAGTACTTC | CASSVVGTSGYEQYF | TRBV9 | 15 | NA | TRBJ2-7 | TRBD2
TGTGCCAGCTCACGATCGACTAGCGGCCAAGAGACCCAGTACTTC | CASSRSTSGQETQYF | TRBV18 | 15 | NA | TRBJ2-5 | TRBD2
TGCGCCAGCAGCCAAGATTTTAACAGCCACTATGGCTACACCTTC | CASSQDFNSHYGYTF | TRBV4-3 | 15 | NA | TRBJ1-2 | NA
TGTGCCAGCAGCCCGGAGGGGCGGGACACTGAAGCTTTCTTT | CASSPEGRDTEAFF | TRBV7-9 | 14 | NA | TRBJ1-1 | NA
TGTGCCAGCAGCCAAGATCTTGGGACTAGATCCAAATACGAGCAGTACTTC | CASSQDLGTRSKYEQYF | TRBV4-2 | 17 | few | TRBJ2-7 | TRBD2
TGTGCCAGCAGCTTAGAATCCAACCCGGTCTTC | CASSLESNPVF | TRBV7-9 | 11 | NA | TRBJ2-1 | NA
TGCGCCAGCAGCTTGTCTGGGAGCTCCTACGAGCAGTACTTC | CASSLSGSSYEQYF | TRBV5-1 | 14 | few | TRBJ2-7 | NA
TGCGCCAGCAGCTTGGAACAGCGGGACAATGAGCAGTTCTTC | CASSLEQRDNEQFF | TRBV5-1 | 14 | few | TRBJ2-1 | NA
TGTGCCAGCAACAACGGTGGGGCGTCGAACACTGAAGCTTTCTTT | CASNNGGASNTEAFF | TRBV7-3 | 15 | NA | TRBJ1-1 | NA
TGTGCCAGCAGTCCTTCCGGGACAGGGTCCGGCTACACCTTC | CASSPSGTGSGYTF | TRBV6-4 | 14 | NA | TRBJ1-2 | TRBD1
TGTGCCAGCAGTTACTCCGCGACAGGGGACTACGAGCAGTACTTC | CASSYSATGDYEQYF | TRBV6-6 | 15 | few | TRBJ2-7 | TRBD1
TGTGCCAGCATAGGGGTTTCCTACGAGCAGTACTTC | CASIGVSYEQYF | TRBV2 | 12 | few | TRBJ2-7 | NA
TGTGCCAGCAGCTTAATGGTGGGCCGCGGGGGTGAGCAGTTCTTC | CASSLMVGRGGEQFF | TRBV7-3 | 15 | NA | TRBJ2-1 | TRBD2
TGTGCCAGCAGCCAAGAGGAGGGGACTACCTACGAGCAGTACTTC | CASSQEEGTTYEQYF | TRBV7-2 | 15 | few | TRBJ2-7 | TRBD2
TGTGCCAGCAGTCGACAGGGGGAAAATGGCTACACCTTC | CASSRQGENGYTF | TRBV27 | 13 | NA | TRBJ1-2 | TRBD1
TGTGCCTGGAGTATATATGTTCATGAGCAGTTCTTC | CAWSIYVHEQFF | TRBV30 | 12 | many | TRBJ2-1 | NA
TGCGCCAGCAGGAAAGGACTAGCGGGAGTAGATACGCAGTATTTT | CASRKGLAGVDTQYF | TRBV5-1 | 15 | few | TRBJ2-3 | TRBD2
TGTGCCAGCAGCTCAACGAAGATCGGGGTTCCCTACGAGCAGTACTTC | CASSSTKIGVPYEQYF | TRBV7-9 | 16 | few | TRBJ2-7 | NA
TGTGCCAGCAGCCAACTCGGAGGCCCCAGCTCCTACAATGAGCAGTTCTTC | CASSQLGGPSSYNEQFF | TRBV14 | 17 | few | TRBJ2-1 | NA
TGCGCCAGCAGTTTCAGGGATGAGCAGTTCTTC | CASSFRDEQFF | TRBV5-1 | 11 | few | TRBJ2-1 | NA
TGCGCCAGCAGCCAAGCCCCGCCACTCTACAGGGCACAGGAGAATACGCAGTATTTT | CASSQAPPLYRAQENTQYF | TRBV4-3 | 19 | few | TRBJ2-3 | NA
TGTGCCAGCGCCCCAGGGAGGGCGGGGAATACGCAGTATTTT | CASAPGRAGNTQYF | TRBV27 | 14 | few | TRBJ2-3 | TRBD2
TGTGCCAGCAGCCGTAACGCGCGCGGAAGAGAGACCCAGTACTTC | CASSRNARGRETQYF | TRBV5-6 | 15 | NA | TRBJ2-5 | NA
TGTGCCAGCAGCTTTGGTTCGTGGGACACATCGGGCTACACCTTC | CASSFGSWDTSGYTF | TRBV7-9 | 15 | NA | TRBJ1-2 | NA
TGTGCCAGCAGCCTCCTCGACAGGGGTGCCTACAATGAGCAGTTCTTC | CASSLLDRGAYNEQFF | TRBV5-6 | 16 | once | TRBJ2-1 | TRBD1
TGTGCCAGCAGCTCACCGGGACAGGTAAACTACGAGCAGTACTTC | CASSSPGQVNYEQYF | TRBV28 | 15 | few | TRBJ2-7 | TRBD1
TGTGCCAGCAGCTACTCCAGGGAACAGACCCAGTACTTC | CASSYSREQTQYF | TRBV7-3 | 13 | NA | TRBJ2-5 | NA
TGTGCCAGCAGCTCGGTAGCGGGAGGTTTTGAGCAGTTCTTC | CASSSVAGGFEQFF | TRBV11-2 | 14 | few | TRBJ2-1 | TRBD2
TGTGCCAGCAGTTTTGCTCTAGCGGGACTCAATGAGCAGTTCTTC | CASSFALAGLNEQFF | TRBV7-2 | 15 | few | TRBJ2-1 | TRBD2
TGTGCCAGCAGCCAAGAGCTGCAGGGTTCAGATACGCAGTATTTT | CASSQELQGSDTQYF | TRBV4-2 | 15 | NA | TRBJ2-3 | NA
TGCAGCGTTGAAGATTCTATTTTTCGAGAGACCCAGTACTTC | CSVEDSIFRETQYF | TRBV29-1 | 14 | few | TRBJ2-5 | NA
TGTGCCTGGAGGAAGGGGGGGACATCCGGTCACGAGCAGTACTTC | CAWRKGGTSGHEQYF | TRBV30 | 15 | few | TRBJ2-7 | NA
TGTGCCAGCAGCGCTAGCGGGGGGGCCGGACATACGCAGTATTTT | CASSASGGAGHTQYF | TRBV9 | 15 | few | TRBJ2-3 | TRBD2
TGTGCCTGGAGTGCTAGCGGGGTCGACGAGCAGTACTTC | CAWSASGVDEQYF | TRBV30 | 13 | NA | TRBJ2-7 | TRBD2
TGCGCCAGCAGCCAAGGGGGACTAGCGGGGTTCTCCTACAATGAGCAGTTCTTC | CASSQGGLAGFSYNEQFF | TRBV4-1 | 18 | few | TRBJ2-1 | TRBD2
TGTGCCAGCAGCTTGGGGAGGGAACAGCCCCAGCATTTT | CASSLGREQPQHF | TRBV5-6 | 13 | NA | TRBJ1-5 | NA
TGTGCCAGCAGAGGGGGGGACAGGACTTTCAATGAGCAGTTCTTC | CASRGGDRTFNEQFF | TRBV28 | 15 | NA | TRBJ2-1 | NA
TGTGCCAGCAGAACTAGCGGGAACACCGGGGAGCTGTTTTTT | CASRTSGNTGELFF | TRBV9 | 14 | NA | TRBJ2-2 | TRBD2
TGTGCCAGCAGCTTAAGAGCAGGGGGGCGAGAGACCCAGTACTTC | CASSLRAGGRETQYF | TRBV7-9 | 15 | few | TRBJ2-5 | NA
TGTGCCAGCAAAATCGAGGGAGCCAAAAACATTCAGTACTTC | CASKIEGAKNIQYF | TRBV5-4 | 14 | few | TRBJ2-4 | NA